This TCR beta chain comes out of a study of identical twins. This clonotype was counted only a few times. From the 5' RACE reads, TCRdb called clonotypes with MiXCR, one entry per CDR3 protein. Of approximately 260,000 distinct CDR3 sequences in the sample, about 8% were seen once. A further study also used this sample, focusing on yellow fever vaccine responses in identical twins.

The source material was CD8+ T cells sorted from blood. The source of this sequence is a woman in her late teens or twenties in good health.

The CDR3 DNA follows: TGTGCCAGCAGCCAGGGACTTCAAGAGACCCAGTACTTC. It codes for CASSQGLQETQYF. This chain uses TRBV7-9 with TRBJ2-5; TRBD2 is a possible D gene (6 bases). The CDR3 contains 13 residues. Between the trimmed V and J ends, which lost 5 bases and 2 bases, there was a span of 9 bases. From germline, CDR1 is SEHNR and CDR2 FQNEAQ (reference sequence).